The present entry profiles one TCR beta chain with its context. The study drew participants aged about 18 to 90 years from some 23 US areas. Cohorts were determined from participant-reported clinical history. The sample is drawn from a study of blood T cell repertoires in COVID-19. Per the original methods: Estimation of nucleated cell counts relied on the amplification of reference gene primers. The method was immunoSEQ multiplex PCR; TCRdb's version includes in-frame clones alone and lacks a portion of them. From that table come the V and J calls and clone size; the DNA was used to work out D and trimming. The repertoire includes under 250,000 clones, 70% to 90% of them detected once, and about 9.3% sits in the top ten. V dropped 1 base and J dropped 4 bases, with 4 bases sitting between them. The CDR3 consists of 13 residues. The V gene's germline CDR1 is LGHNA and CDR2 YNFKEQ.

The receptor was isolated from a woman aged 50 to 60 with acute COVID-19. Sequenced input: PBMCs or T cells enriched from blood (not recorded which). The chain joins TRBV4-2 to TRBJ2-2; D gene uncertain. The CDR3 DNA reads TGTGCCAGCAGCCAAGTACTCACCGGGGAGCTGTTTTTT. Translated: CASSQVLTGELFF.